The following is a T cell receptor beta chain sequence with its context. What it recognizes is unknown. The data were taken from a study of tumor-infiltrating lymphocytes in primary liver carcinoma. Study-wide findings and caveats: Tumor-adjacent and tumor-blood pairs shared less of their repertoires than tumor region pairs shared.

This CDR3 spans 15 amino acids. Germline CDR1 and CDR2: SQVTM and ANQGSEA. The researchers obtained blood RNA from unsorted whole blood and also extracted germline DNA. TCR beta cDNA was prepared out of 500 ng total RNA by means of a constant-region primer. Slightly modified ARM-PCR with three nested multiplex PCR rounds yielded TCR beta libraries. Forward primers for TRBV1-TRBV30 and a C-beta reverse primer served the first two PCR rounds, at 10 cycles each. Each CDR3 protein is one row after TCRdb ran MiXCR on the multiplex PCR reads. The repertoire holds 250,000 to 400,000 distinct CDR3 sequences, with more than 55% as singletons.

This clonotype was obtained from a man in his forties with primary liver carcinoma and hepatitis B virus infection. The chain employs TRBV29-1 and TRBJ2-1; a weak D match, TRBD1 (6 bases). Sequencing used peripheral blood. The CDR3 is CSGTGIGGTYNEQFF. The CDR3 coding sequence is TGCAGTGGAACCGGGATAGGGGGTACCTACAATGAGCAGTTCTTC.